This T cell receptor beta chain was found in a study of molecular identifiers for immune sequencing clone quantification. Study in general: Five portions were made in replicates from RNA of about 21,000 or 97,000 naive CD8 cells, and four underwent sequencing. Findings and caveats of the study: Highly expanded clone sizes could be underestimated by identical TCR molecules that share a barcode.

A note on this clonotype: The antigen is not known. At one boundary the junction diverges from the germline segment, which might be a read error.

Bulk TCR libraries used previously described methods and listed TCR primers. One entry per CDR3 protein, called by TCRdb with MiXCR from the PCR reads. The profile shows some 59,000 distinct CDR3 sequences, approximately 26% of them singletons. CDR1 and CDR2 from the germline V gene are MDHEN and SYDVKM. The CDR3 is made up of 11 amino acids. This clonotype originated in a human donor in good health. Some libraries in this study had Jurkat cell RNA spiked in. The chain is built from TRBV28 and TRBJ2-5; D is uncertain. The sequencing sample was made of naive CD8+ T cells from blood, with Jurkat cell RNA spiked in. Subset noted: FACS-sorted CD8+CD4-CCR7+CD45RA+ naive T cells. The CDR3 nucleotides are TGTGCCCGCAGTGATGTCTACGCGCAGTACTTC. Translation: CARSDVYAQYF.